These 31 T cell receptor beta chains came from one sample sequenced in a study of cytomegalovirus exposure and HLA in healthy donors. TCRdb keeps only in-frame clones here, not all; method: immunoSEQ multiplex PCR. The sample has about 150,000 clones, about 86% seen once. The sequencing sample was made of PBMCs. Receptor source: a man younger than 35 in good health and CMV-seropositive.

This chain uses TRBV9 with TRBJ2-7; 8 bases line up with TRBD1. Trimming cost V 4 bases and J 3 bases; bases outside gene matches: 9. Germline lookup yields CDR1 SGDLS and CDR2 YYNGEE. This CDR3 spans 15 amino acids. CDR3 amino acids: CASSTQTGQDYEQYF. The CDR3 DNA reads TGTGCCAGCAGCACCCAGACGGGACAGGACTACGAGCAGTACTTC.

The rearrangement joins TRBV2 to TRBJ2-3, with TRBD2 matching 12 bases. CDR3 length: 17 residues. CDR1 and CDR2 from the germline V gene are SNHLY and FYNNEI. The V gene end was trimmed by 5 bases and the J gene end by 1 base; junction bases not matched to a gene: 7. The CDR3 protein is CASSPKRTSGGTDTQYF. The CDR3 DNA reads TGTGCCAGCAGTCCAAAACGGACTAGCGGGGGCACAGATACGCAGTATTTT.

CDR3 in amino acids: CASSQDWGVAQYF. The CDR3 DNA follows: TGCGCCAGCAGCCAAGATTGGGGGGTTGCGCAGTATTTT. The gene calls are TRBV4-3 and TRBJ2-3, with a possible D match to TRBD2 (6 bases). CDR3 length: 13 amino acids. Per germline, CDR1 LGHNA and CDR2 YSLEER. V was cut by 0 bases and J by 10 bases, with 11 bases left in between.

The chain has TRBV7-3 and TRBJ2-5; 7 bases match TRBD2. V lost 4 bases to trimming and J lost 1 base; unmatched junction nucleotides: 9. The germline V gene encodes CDR1 SGHTA and CDR2 FQGTGA. The CDR3 consists of 16 residues. The CDR3: CASSSLLLALQETQYF. In DNA, the CDR3 is TGTGCCAGCAGCTCCCTCTTACTAGCGCTCCAAGAGACCCAGTACTTC.

The chain couples TRBV14 to TRBJ2-7; possible D gene TRBD1, 5 bases. The CDR3 is 16 residues long. Trimming took 0 bases from V and 3 from J, leaving 15 bases between them. The germline gives CDR1 SGHDN, CDR2 FVKESK. This chain's CDR3 is CASSQEENRLVYEQYF. The CDR3 nucleotides are TGTGCCAGCAGCCAAGAGGAGAACAGGCTCGTCTACGAGCAGTACTTC.

The chain couples TRBV5-6 to TRBJ2-5; TRBD1 aligns across 10 bases. V shed 0 bases and J 5 bases; nucleotides not matched to a gene: 4. This CDR3 is built from 15 residues. Germline lookup yields CDR1 SGHDT and CDR2 YYEEEE. The CDR3 is CASSLGTGGRETQYF. The CDR3 nucleotides are TGTGCCAGCAGCTTGGGGACAGGGGGAAGGGAGACCCAGTACTTC.

The chain has TRBV19 and TRBJ1-5, with 10 bases lining up with TRBD1. Germline V gene sequence: CDR1 LNHDA, CDR2 SQIVND (reference sequence). CDR3 length: 19 residues. The J segment lost 2 bases and the V segment lost 6 bases, leaving 16 bases of the junction unmatched. The CDR3 spells CASRSAGTGALWGNQPQHF. The CDR3 DNA is TGTGCCAGTAGAAGCGCCGGGACAGGGGCCCTTTGGGGCAATCAGCCCCAGCATTTT.

This chain uses TRBV7-6 with TRBJ2-1; 11 nucleotides match TRBD2. The trim removed 0 bases at V and 6 bases at J, leaving 10 bases unmatched. CDR3 length equals 18 residues. Germline V gene data show CDR1 as SGHVS and CDR2 as FNYEAQ. The CDR3 DNA sequence: TGTGCCAGCAGCTTAGCCGTTCAACTAGCGGGGGAGGGCAATGAGCAGTTCTTC. It yields the protein CASSLAVQLAGEGNEQFF.

The genes are TRBV7-9 and TRBJ1-1; D call uncertain. There are 13 residues in the CDR3. CDR1 and CDR2 from the germline V gene are SEHNR and FQNEAQ (reference sequence). V lost 0 bases and J lost 1, with 3 bases in between. CDR3: CASSLAANTEAFF. The CDR3 DNA reads TGTGCCAGCAGCTTAGCAGCGAACACTGAAGCTTTCTTT.

The gene calls are TRBV5-4 and TRBJ2-1; 8 nucleotides agree with TRBD1. The CDR3 consists of 14 residues. Germline CDR1 is SGHNT and CDR2 is YYREEE (reference sequence). V dropped 0 bases and J dropped 9; count of bases not matched to a gene: 5. The CDR3 spells CASSLGTGKGEQFF. The CDR3 DNA reads as TGTGCCAGCAGCTTGGGGACAGGGAAAGGTGAGCAGTTCTTC.

This sequence joins TRBV2 and TRBJ2-3; TRBD2 matches at 7 bases. This CDR3 comprises 15 residues. CDR1 SNHLY and CDR2 FYNNEI come from the germline V gene. Losses at the gene ends were 6 bases for V and 2 bases for J; bases not matched to a gene: 8. The CDR3 region has the DNA TGTGCCAGCAGGTCTAGCGGACCGGACACAGATACGCAGTATTTT. This codes for CASRSSGPDTDTQYF. The full variable domain, completed using reference TRBV2 and TRBJ2-3, is EPEVTQTPSHQVTQMGQEVILRCVPISNHLYFYWYRQILGQKVEFLVSFYNNEISEKSEIFDDQFSVERPDGSNFTLKIRSTKLEDSAMYFCASRSSGPDTDTQYFGPGTRLTVL.

The chain uses TRBV7-2 and TRBJ1-5, with D unresolved. The V gene's germline CDR1 is SGHTA and CDR2 FQGNSA. Trimming took off 1 base at V and 3 bases at J, with 10 bases between the two ends. CDR3 size: 15 residues. CDR3 residues: CASSLGGFYNQPQHF. The CDR3 DNA is TGTGCCAGCAGCTTAGGCGGTTTTTACAATCAGCCCCAGCATTTT. The whole variable domain, filled in from reference TRBV7-2 and TRBJ1-5, reads GAGVSQSPSNKVTEKGKDVELRCDPISGHTALYWYRQSLGQGLEFLIYFQGNSAPDKSGLPSDRFSAERTGGSVSTLTIQRTQQEDSAVYLCASSLGGFYNQPQHFGDGTRLSIL.

The rearrangement joins TRBV10-2 to TRBJ2-3; 7 bases are a match to TRBD2. V lost 8 bases to trimming and J lost 3 bases; unmatched junction nucleotides: 8. The length of the CDR3 is 14 residues. Germline V gives CDR1 WSHSY, CDR2 SAAADI. CDR3 amino acids: CASLPGGGTDTQYF. The CDR3 region has the DNA TGCGCCAGCCTCCCGGGAGGCGGAACAGATACGCAGTATTTT.

The rearrangement uses TRBV10-3 and TRBJ2-3; 9 nucleotides match TRBD2. The germline V gene has CDR1 ENHRY and CDR2 SYGVKD. This CDR3 is built from 17 residues. With 0 bases clipped from V and 3 bases from J, the junction kept 7 bases outside the gene matches. The DNA of the CDR3 is TGTGCCATCAGTGAGTCTCAGGCGGGGGGGCCGACAGATACGCAGTATTTT. It translates to CAISESQAGGPTDTQYF.

The sample holds a few counts of this clone. The rearrangement uses TRBV11-1 and TRBJ1-1; no reliable D call. CDR3 length equals 12 residues. Trimming stripped 2 bases from V and 7 bases from J, with 8 bases between. CDR1 is SGHAT and CDR2 is FQDESV in the germline V gene (reference sequence). The CDR3 region has the DNA TGTGCCAGCAGCTTACCCGGAGGTGAAGCTTTCTTT. Translating gives CASSLPGGEAFF.

The chain has TRBV4-1 and TRBJ2-7, with 8 bases aligning to TRBD1. V was pared by 0 bases and J by 5 bases, with 12 bases of the junction left unmatched. The CDR3 has 17 amino acids. The germline CDR1 and CDR2 sequences are MGHRA and YSYEKL. CDR3 bases: TGCGCCAGCAGCCAAGATCCTACGACAGGGGCGTTCAACGAGCAGTACTTC. It encodes CASSQDPTTGAFNEQYF.

V and J are TRBV7-7 and TRBJ2-1, with D perhaps TRBD2 (6 bases). The CDR3 sequence is 13 residues long. The germline gives CDR1 SSHAT, CDR2 FNYEAQ (reference sequence). The V and J ends lost 5 bases and 12 bases respectively, with 17 bases between them. CDR3 sequence: CASSPLASGVQFF. CDR3 in DNA: TGTGCCAGCAGCCCACTGGCATCGGGAGTGCAGTTCTTC.

V gene TRBV11-2 combines with J gene TRBJ2-3; possible D gene TRBD1, 6 bases. The CDR3 sequence is 14 residues long. The V gene lost 0 bases and the J gene lost 6 bases, with 10 bases spanning the gap. Germline lookup yields CDR1 SGHAT and CDR2 FQNNGV. The CDR3 DNA sequence: TGTGCCAGCAGCTTAGATAGGGGGTCCGATACGCAGTATTTT. Translation: CASSLDRGSDTQYF. Complete variable domain (other parts from reference TRBV11-2 and TRBJ2-3): EAGVAQSPRYKIIEKRQSVAFWCNPISGHATLYWYQQILGQGPKLLIQFQNNGVVDDSQLPKDRFSAERLKGVDSTLKIQPAKLEDSAVYLCASSLDRGSDTQYFGPGTRLTVL.

The CDR3 sequence: CASSLSGFGYTF. As DNA, the CDR3 is TGTGCCAGCAGCTTATCAGGGTTTGGCTACACCTTC. The V gene is TRBV7-2, the J gene TRBJ1-2, with a weak D call TRBD1 (5 bases). The CDR3 is made up of 12 amino acids. CDR1 and CDR2 from the germline V gene are SGHTA and FQGNSA. The V end lost 2 bases, the J end lost 7 bases, and 8 bases lay between the germline ends.

The chain joins TRBV7-2 to TRBJ2-7; the match to TRBD2 covers 9 bases. The CDR3 totals 15 residues. Germline-derived CDR1 and CDR2 are SGHTA and FQGNSA. The junction had 7 bases not matched to a gene; V was cut back by 0 bases and J by 7 bases. The CDR3 reads CASSLATLAGYEQYF. The CDR3 coding sequence is TGTGCCAGCAGCTTAGCCACTCTAGCGGGATATGAGCAGTACTTC.

The chain has TRBV7-3 and TRBJ2-2; 10 bases are a match to TRBD1. Germline V gene sequence: CDR1 SGHTA, CDR2 FQGTGA. The CDR3 spans 16 residues. The V segment lost 6 bases and the J segment 7 bases; nucleotides outside the gene matches: 11. The chain's CDR3 is CASRAGTGDKSGELFF. The CDR3 bases are TGTGCCAGCAGGGCCGGGACAGGGGATAAGAGCGGGGAGCTGTTTTTT. The entire variable domain, with the rest obtained from reference TRBV7-3 and TRBJ2-2, is as follows: GAGVSQTPSNKVTEKGKYVELRCDPISGHTALYWYRQSLGQGPEFLIYFQGTGAADDSGLPNDRFFAVRPEGSVSTLKIQRTERGDSAVYLCASRAGTGDKSGELFFGEGSRLTVL.

This chain joins TRBV4-1 and TRBJ2-3; possible D gene TRBD2, 6 bases. CDR1 is MGHRA, CDR2 YSYEKL, per germline. This CDR3 spans 18 amino acids. Trimming removed 1 base at V and 0 bases at J, with 17 bases between. The CDR3 region has the DNA TGCGCCAGCAGCCAAGTCCCTCCCGGAGGGGCTAGCACAGATACGCAGTATTTT. Protein product: CASSQVPPGGASTDTQYF.

The V and J genes are TRBV18 and TRBJ2-7; 9 bases fit TRBD1. This CDR3 is 15 amino acids long. V trimming: 2 bases; J trimming: 5 bases; junction bases outside the gene matches: 7. Germline CDR1 reads KGHSH; CDR2 reads LQKENI. In nucleotides, the CDR3 is TGTGCCAGCTCACCAAGAGGACAGGGGAGCGACGAGCAGTACTTC. Its translation: CASSPRGQGSDEQYF.

The genes are TRBV29-1 and TRBJ1-2, with D possibly TRBD1 on 5 matching bases. The CDR3 is 14 residues long. Trimming pared 3 bases from V and 8 bases from J, leaving 19 bases between. Germline V gives CDR1 SQVTM, CDR2 ANQGSEA. The CDR3 loop reads CSVDGGREVGGYTF. The CDR3 nucleotides read TGCAGCGTTGACGGCGGCAGGGAGGTCGGCGGCTACACCTTC. The full variable domain, rest sourced from reference TRBV29-1 and TRBJ1-2, is SAVISQKPSRDICQRGTSLTIQCQVDSQVTMMFWYRQQPGQSLTLIATANQGSEATYESGFVIDKFPISRPNLTFSTLTVSNMSPEDSSIYLCSVDGGREVGGYTFGSGTRLTVV.

The chain combines TRBV23-1 with TRBJ2-7; 9 positions agree with TRBD1. TRBV23-1 is known as an ORF, though its function is uncertain. Germline trimming cut 10 bases from V and 4 bases from J; bases unmatched to any gene: 5. The CDR3 consists of 12 residues. The CDR3 DNA follows: TGCGCCACCCGGGACAGGGCTTACGAGCAGTACTTC. Translation: CATRDRAYEQYF.

The chain joins TRBV27 to TRBJ1-2, with TRBD1 as a possible D gene (6 bases). The CDR3 has 11 amino acids. In germline, CDR1 is MNHEY, CDR2 SMNVEV (reference sequence). Trimming removed 5 bases at V and 8 bases at J, with 9 bases between. The chain's CDR3 is CASSQGNGYTF. For the CDR3, the DNA is TGTGCCAGCAGTCAGGGGAACGGCTACACCTTC.

The chain combines TRBV6-1 with TRBJ2-5, with a possible D match to TRBD2 (6 bases). CDR1 is MNHNS, CDR2 SASEGT, per germline. V was pared by 1 base and J by 5 bases, with 11 bases between. The CDR3 sequence is 14 residues long. The CDR3 here is CASSEGRGGETQYF. DNA for the CDR3: TGTGCCAGCAGTGAAGGGAGGGGCGGCGAGACCCAGTACTTC.

This clone was counted many times. One end of the junction is discordant with germline, which a read error may explain. This chain joins TRBV10-3 and TRBJ1-6, with TRBD1 as a possible D gene (6 bases). The CDR3 runs 15 residues. Germline V gene lookup returns CDR1 ENHRY and CDR2 SYGVKD. CDR3: CASSSSQGRDSPLHF. The CDR3 DNA is TGTGCCAGCAGTTCCTCACAGGGCCGGGATTCACCCCTCCACTTT.

Turning to this clone: Germline is not matched at one junction end, which may reflect a read error. The same CDR3 also results from other DNA sequences found in this sample. The rearrangement joins TRBV11-2 to TRBJ1-4; D may be TRBD1 (5 bases). There are 15 residues in the CDR3. Germline CDR1 and CDR2: SGHAT and FQNNGV. The CDR3: CASSLVGLKNEKLFF. In DNA form, the CDR3 reads TGTGCCAGTAGCTTAGTGGGGCTTAAAAATGAAAAACTGTTTTTT. Complete variable domain (other parts from reference TRBV11-2 and TRBJ1-4): EAGVAQSPRYKIIEKRQSVAFWCNPISGHATLYWYQQILGQGPKLLIQFQNNGVVDDSQLPKDRFSAERLKGVDSTLKIQPAKLEDSAVYLCASSLVGLKNEKLFFGSGTQLSVL.

V gene TRBV28 combines with J gene TRBJ1-2, with D perhaps TRBD1 (6 bases). Germline assignment: CDR1 MDHEN and CDR2 SYDVKM. V was shortened by 6 bases and J by 3 bases, with 17 bases between the two germline ends. The CDR3 loop spans 15 amino acids. The CDR3 sequence: CASRLDRTDYYGYTF. In DNA, the CDR3 is TGTGCCAGCAGACTCGACCGGACAGACTACTATGGCTACACCTTC.

This sequence joins TRBV19 and TRBJ1-1, with a weak D call TRBD1 (6 bases). This CDR3 has 13 residues. Trimming pared 9 bases from V and 3 bases from J, leaving 14 bases between. Germline CDR1 and CDR2: LNHDA and SQIVND (reference sequence). In DNA form, the CDR3 reads TGTGCCAGCCGGGACAATGAACACACTGAAGCTTTCTTT. The encoded protein is CASRDNEHTEAFF.